One sample yielded the 28 T cell receptor beta chains listed below, sequenced in a study of T cells after posttransplantation cyclophosphamide. Sequencing was performed with immunoSEQ multiplex PCR; in TCRdb, only in-frame clones are kept and a portion is missing. In the table there are about 19,000 clones, approximately 90% of which are singletons. Busulfan-fludarabine conditioning, marrow transplant, and cyclophosphamide on days +3 and +4 were administered. The source material was PBMCs, sampled after allogeneic stem cell transplant with posttransplant cyclophosphamide. The receptors come from a female patient in her forties or fifties who received an allogeneic stem cell transplant from a related donor, was CMV-positive, and had no GVHD. Some T cells may trace back to the graft donor.

The rearrangement links TRBV9 to TRBJ2-2; D ambiguous. Trimming cost V 0 bases and J 6 bases, with 6 bases left between them. The CDR3 contains 13 residues. The germline CDR1 and CDR2 sequences are SGDLS and YYNGEE. CDR3 DNA sequence: TGTGCCAGCAGCGTAGCTCCGGCCGGGGAGCTGTTTTTT. Its translation is CASSVAPAGELFF.

This sequence joins TRBV28 and TRBJ1-4; 9 bases align to TRBD1. Germline V gene sequence: CDR1 MDHEN, CDR2 SYDVKM. Trimming at V came to 7 bases and at J to 8 bases, leaving 8 bases not matched to a gene. CDR3 length: 14 amino acids. The CDR3 protein is CASIPGQGQEKLFF. CDR3 in DNA: TGTGCCAGCATTCCGGGACAGGGTCAGGAAAAACTGTTTTTT.

The genes are TRBV7-2 and TRBJ2-5, with D possibly TRBD2 on 6 matching bases. Germline V gene data show CDR1 as SGHTA and CDR2 as FQGNSA. The CDR3 totals 15 residues. With 3 bases removed from V and 2 bases from J, the gap between germline ends came to 13 bases. CDR3 nucleotides: TGTGCCAGCAGCTTGAGGTCTGCGGGACAAGAGACCCAGTACTTC. Translating gives CASSLRSAGQETQYF.

J is TRBJ2-1 and V is TRBV9; 10 nucleotides agree with TRBD2. The CDR3 loop spans 17 amino acids. The V gene's germline CDR1 is SGDLS and CDR2 YYNGEE. V lost 3 bases and J lost 9; bases outside the gene matches: 15. CDR3 loop: CASSASQELAGMGEQFF. The CDR3 bases are TGTGCCAGCAGCGCGTCGCAGGAACTAGCGGGAATGGGTGAGCAGTTCTTC.

V gene TRBV28 combines with J gene TRBJ1-5; D gene ambiguous. The CDR3 is 15 residues long. Germline-derived CDR1 and CDR2 are MDHEN and SYDVKM. V was pared by 2 bases and J by 5 bases, with 13 bases between. The chain's CDR3 is CASSLSSRVHQPQHF. For the CDR3, the DNA is TGTGCCAGCAGTTTAAGTAGTCGTGTTCATCAGCCCCAGCATTTT. The full variable domain, its missing parts supplied by reference TRBV28 and TRBJ1-5, is DVKVTQSSRYLVKRTGEKVFLECVQDMDHENMFWYRQDPGLGLRLIYFSYDVKMKEKGDIPEGYSVSREKKERFSLILESASTNQTSMYLCASSLSSRVHQPQHFGDGTRLSIL.

The gene calls are TRBV7-9 and TRBJ2-5, with 10 nucleotides matching TRBD2. Germline V CDR1 and CDR2: SEHNR, FQNEAQ (reference sequence). The CDR3 is made up of 17 amino acids. V lost 0 bases to trimming and J lost 4 bases; unmatched junction nucleotides: 8. CDR3 region: CASSLAGASGSRETQYF. The CDR3, as DNA: TGTGCCAGCAGCTTAGCGGGGGCTAGCGGGAGCCGAGAGACCCAGTACTTC.

The gene calls are TRBV10-3 and TRBJ2-3; 7 bases map to TRBD1. The CDR3 totals 15 residues. Germline loops: CDR1 ENHRY, CDR2 SYGVKD. With 6 bases clipped from V and 1 base from J, the junction kept 7 bases outside the gene matches. The CDR3 DNA reads TGTGCCATCAGCCTAACAGGGGTGGGCACAGATACGCAGTATTTT. Amino acid sequence: CAISLTGVGTDTQYF.

The chain employs TRBV7-9 and TRBJ2-1, with D perhaps TRBD2 (6 bases). The germline V gene has CDR1 SEHNR and CDR2 FQNEAQ (reference sequence). The ends were cut back, 4 bases at V and 9 bases at J, with 16 bases in the middle. The CDR3 contains 14 residues. CDR3: CASSSELAVGEQFF. For the CDR3, the DNA is TGTGCCAGCAGCTCCGAATTAGCGGTCGGTGAGCAGTTCTTC.

The genes are TRBV28 and TRBJ2-7; 9 positions agree with TRBD2. Germline CDR1 MDHEN, CDR2 SYDVKM. J was trimmed by 6 bases and V by 7 bases; bases with no gene match: 7. This CDR3 region has 13 residues. CDR3: CASTAGGPGEQYF. CDR3 sequence (DNA): TGTGCCAGCACCGCGGGAGGGCCGGGCGAGCAGTACTTC. Using reference TRBV28 and TRBJ2-7 for the parts outside the CDR3, the full variable domain is DVKVTQSSRYLVKRTGEKVFLECVQDMDHENMFWYRQDPGLGLRLIYFSYDVKMKEKGDIPEGYSVSREKKERFSLILESASTNQTSMYLCASTAGGPGEQYFGPGTRLTVT.

The chain has TRBV28 and TRBJ1-5; 8 bases match TRBD1. The ends lost 5 bases at V and 3 bases at J; junction bases unmatched: 9. This CDR3 contains 16 residues. Looked up from germline, CDR1 is MDHEN and CDR2 is SYDVKM. As DNA, the CDR3 is TGTGCCAGCAGTAACGGACAGGGAAACTCCAATCAGCCCCAGCATTTT. Translation gives CASSNGQGNSNQPQHF.

The chain joins TRBV18 to TRBJ2-5; TRBD1 agrees at 8 bases. Germline V gives CDR1 KGHSH, CDR2 LQKENI. The junction had 7 bases not matched to a gene; V was cut back by 0 bases and J by 1 base. The CDR3 runs to 17 residues. In DNA, the CDR3 is TGTGCCAGCTCACCACCACACACGGACAGGGCCCAAGAGACCCAGTACTTC. Residues: CASSPPHTDRAQETQYF.

The chain has TRBV7-3 and TRBJ1-1; D is undetermined. Trimming removed 8 bases from V and 3 bases from J, with 13 bases in between. The germline V gene has CDR1 SGHTA and CDR2 FQGTGA. The CDR3 consists of 13 residues. Here the CDR3 DNA reads TGTGCCAGCGAGGGCAGAGCCTACACTGAAGCTTTCTTT. Amino acid sequence: CASEGRAYTEAFF.

This chain's CDR3 is CASKTEISSYNSPLHF. CDR3 in DNA: TGTGCCAGCAAAACAGAAATAAGCTCCTATAATTCACCCCTCCACTTT. V gene TRBV27 combines with J gene TRBJ1-6; no clear D gene. V gave up 7 bases and J gave up 0 bases, with 13 bases separating them. CDR3 length equals 16 residues. Germline loops: CDR1 MNHEY, CDR2 SMNVEV (reference sequence).

The CDR3 here is CASSYIGHRNQPQHF. The CDR3 DNA sequence: TGTGCCAGCAGTTATATCGGACATCGCAATCAGCCCCAGCATTTT. This rearrangement joins TRBV6-6 to TRBJ1-5, with TRBD1 as a possible D gene (5 bases). This CDR3 region has 15 residues. The V gene lost 3 bases and the J gene lost 2 bases, with 11 bases spanning the gap. Germline V gene sequence: CDR1 MNHNY, CDR2 SVGAGI (reference sequence).

The CDR3 region has the DNA TGCAGCGTTCCAGGAACCTATGGCTACACCTTC. Amino acid sequence: CSVPGTYGYTF. The chain is built from TRBV29-1 and TRBJ1-2; D call uncertain. Germline-derived CDR1 and CDR2 are SQVTM and ANQGSEA. The CDR3 covers 11 residues. Between the trimmed V and J ends, which lost 5 bases and 4 bases, there was a span of 8 bases.

The V gene is TRBV29-1, the J gene TRBJ2-5; 12 positions agree with TRBD2. Germline CDR1 and CDR2: SQVTM and ANQGSEA. The CDR3 totals 17 residues. V gave up 1 base and J gave up 0 bases; unmatched junction bases: 6. The CDR3 region has the DNA TGCAGCGTTGAAGGGTCCTGGACTAGCGGGAACCAAGAGACCCAGTACTTC. Translating gives CSVEGSWTSGNQETQYF. The full variable domain, rest sourced from reference TRBV29-1 and TRBJ2-5, is SAVISQKPSRDICQRGTSLTIQCQVDSQVTMMFWYRQQPGQSLTLIATANQGSEATYESGFVIDKFPISRPNLTFSTLTVSNMSPEDSSIYLCSVEGSWTSGNQETQYFGPGTRLLVL.

J is TRBJ1-1 and V is TRBV28; a possible D gene is TRBD1 (5 bases). V gave up 4 bases and J gave up 1 base, with 7 bases separating them. Germline CDR1 is MDHEN and CDR2 is SYDVKM. CDR3 length: 13 residues. CDR3 sequence (DNA): TGTGCCAGCAGTTGGGGGGGGAACACTGAAGCTTTCTTT. It specifies CASSWGGNTEAFF.

This clone was observed a single time. The chain is built from TRBV30 and TRBJ2-7, with TRBD2 as a possible D gene (7 bases). Per the germline V gene, CDR1 is GTSNPN and CDR2 is SVGIG (reference sequence). There are 13 residues in the CDR3. V was cut by 2 bases and J by 7 bases, with 15 bases left in between. In DNA form, the CDR3 reads TGTGCCTGGAGTCTTTTTGAGGGGGGGGAGCAGTACTTC. Translating gives CAWSLFEGGEQYF.

This chain links TRBV5-4 with TRBJ2-7; 7 bases agree with TRBD1. The junction had 6 bases not matched to a gene; V was cut back by 4 bases and J by 2 bases. The CDR3 sequence is 14 residues long. The germline V gene encodes CDR1 SGHNT and CDR2 YYREEE (reference sequence). CDR3 in amino acids: CASSPRTGTYEQYF. The CDR3, as DNA: TGTGCCAGCAGCCCGCGGACAGGAACCTACGAGCAGTACTTC.

The rearrangement links TRBV19 to TRBJ2-1; the match to TRBD2 covers 7 bases. V lost 5 bases and J lost 3; bases outside the gene matches: 7. The CDR3 is 15 residues long. Germline CDR1 and CDR2: LNHDA and SQIVND (reference sequence). The CDR3, as DNA: TGTGCCAGTAGTGGTGCGGGAGTGAACTACAATGAGCAGTTCTTC. It encodes CASSGAGVNYNEQFF. The full variable domain, its missing parts supplied by reference TRBV19 and TRBJ2-1, is DGGITQSPKYLFRKEGQNVTLSCEQNLNHDAMYWYRQDPGQGLRLIYYSQIVNDFQKGDIAEGYSVSREKKESFPLTVTSAQKNPTAFYLCASSGAGVNYNEQFFGPGTRLTVL.

V is TRBV4-2 and J is TRBJ1-1; D is undetermined. Trimming cost V 1 base and J 4 bases, with 10 bases left between them. CDR1 is LGHNA and CDR2 is YNFKEQ in the germline V gene. CDR3 length: 14 residues. CDR3 region: CASSQVDGGTEAFF. The DNA for the CDR3 is TGTGCCAGCAGCCAAGTTGACGGAGGCACTGAAGCTTTCTTT.

The rearrangement links TRBV6-5 to TRBJ1-2; the match to TRBD1 covers 10 bases. The trim removed 2 bases at V and 6 bases at J, leaving 3 bases unmatched. This CDR3 comprises 14 residues. Germline-derived CDR1 and CDR2 are MNHEY and SVGAGI. DNA for the CDR3: TGTGCCAGCAGTTACGGACAGGGGGTAGATGGCTACACCTTC. This codes for CASSYGQGVDGYTF.

The chain couples TRBV2 to TRBJ2-2, with D tentatively TRBD1 (5 bases). V was cut by 0 bases and J by 5 bases, with 10 bases left in between. Germline V CDR1 and CDR2: SNHLY, FYNNEI. CDR3 size: 15 residues. DNA for the CDR3: TGTGCCAGCAGTGAAGCCAAAGGGGATACCGGGGAGCTGTTTTTT. This encodes CASSEAKGDTGELFF.

This clone was observed once. The CDR3 region is CASSVRLAGYTGELFF. In DNA, the CDR3 is TGTGCCAGCAGCGTCCGACTAGCGGGTTACACCGGGGAGCTGTTTTTT. The J gene is TRBJ2-2, the V gene TRBV11-3, with 10 positions matching TRBD2. The CDR3 has 16 residues. J was trimmed by 3 bases and V by 5 bases; bases with no gene match: 6. The germline V gene has CDR1 SGHNT and CDR2 YENEEA. Looking up the rest from reference TRBV11-3 and TRBJ2-2 gives the full variable domain: EAGVVQSPRYKIIEKKQPVAFWCNPISGHNTLYWYLQNLGQGPELLIRYENEEAVDDSQLPKDRFSAERLKGVDSTLKIQPAELGDSAVYLCASSVRLAGYTGELFFGEGSRLTVL.

V is TRBV19 and J is TRBJ1-1; D gene uncertain. The CDR3 consists of 14 residues. Trimming shortened V by 5 bases and J by 5 bases, and 15 bases separated the two germline ends. The germline CDR1 and CDR2 sequences are LNHDA and SQIVND (reference sequence). The CDR3 loop is CASSWVTIGTEAFF. In DNA form, the CDR3 reads TGTGCCAGTAGTTGGGTCACAATCGGGACTGAAGCTTTCTTT. Full variable domain (missing parts from reference TRBV19 and TRBJ1-1): DGGITQSPKYLFRKEGQNVTLSCEQNLNHDAMYWYRQDPGQGLRLIYYSQIVNDFQKGDIAEGYSVSREKKESFPLTVTSAQKNPTAFYLCASSWVTIGTEAFFGQGTRLTVV.

The gene calls are TRBV7-2 and TRBJ1-4; 10 bases agree with TRBD1. The CDR3 sequence is 15 residues long. The V segment lost 4 bases and the J segment 7 bases; nucleotides outside the gene matches: 6. CDR1 and CDR2 (germline): SGHTA, FQGNSA. CDR3 bases: TGTGCCAGCAGCTCTCCGGGACAGGGGCGTGAAAAACTGTTTTTT. Protein product: CASSSPGQGREKLFF.

J is TRBJ2-1 and V is TRBV11-2; no firm D call. Germline CDR1 is SGHAT and CDR2 is FQNNGV. The V end lost 4 bases, the J end lost 9 bases, and 13 bases lay between the germline ends. The length of the CDR3 is 13 residues. The CDR3 sequence: CASSSPSNIEQFF. The CDR3 region has the DNA TGTGCCAGCAGCTCTCCTAGTAATATTGAGCAGTTCTTC.

This clone was picked up a small number of times. The chain has TRBV29-1 and TRBJ2-7; the match to TRBD1 covers 10 bases. Germline CDR1 reads SQVTM; CDR2 reads ANQGSEA. Trimming removed 3 bases from V and 6 bases from J; junction bases left unmatched: 8. The CDR3 contains 14 residues. The CDR3 is CSVDGQGVFGEQYF. The CDR3 DNA follows: TGCAGCGTTGATGGACAGGGGGTGTTTGGCGAGCAGTACTTC.